Below, 23 T cell receptor beta chains from the same sample are listed, as sequenced in a study of shared clonotypes between healthy human individuals. Some clones are missing from TCRdb's copy, which holds only in-frame ones; the method was immunoSEQ multiplex PCR. The data show fewer than 850,000 clones, about 96% seen once. CD45RO-negative, CCR7-selected cells formed the naive CD8 fraction, which excluded terminally differentiated effector memory CD45RA+ cells. The sequencing sample was made of naive CD8+ T cells sorted from blood. All receptors come from a young man in good health.

In regard to this clone: In the same sample, other DNA sequences code for this CDR3. V and J are TRBV5-1 and TRBJ1-1, with 8 positions matching TRBD1. Trimming took 1 base from V and 5 from J; bases not matched to a gene: 1. The germline CDR1 and CDR2 sequences are SGHRS and YFSETQ. This CDR3 has 13 residues. The DNA for the CDR3 is TGCGCCAGCAGCTTGACAGGGGGTACTGAAGCTTTCTTT. The encoded protein is CASSLTGGTEAFF.

The V gene is TRBV7-9, the J gene TRBJ1-2, with TRBD1 as a possible D gene (5 bases). This CDR3 region has 16 residues. V was cut by 1 base and J by 4 bases, with 16 bases left in between. CDR1 is SEHNR and CDR2 is FQNEAQ in the germline V gene (reference sequence). CDR3 sequence (DNA): TGTGCCAGCAGCTTAGATACTTCGACAGAACTCTATGGCTACACCTTC. Translated, it gives CASSLDTSTELYGYTF.

The chain employs TRBV29-1 and TRBJ1-1; maybe TRBD1 (5 bases). This CDR3 spans 12 amino acids. Trimming took off 5 bases at V and 5 bases at J, with 12 bases between the two ends. CDR1 and CDR2 from the germline V gene are SQVTM and ANQGSEA. CDR3 in amino acids: CSVHGRGTEAFF. Written as DNA, the CDR3 is TGCAGCGTTCACGGACGGGGGACTGAAGCTTTCTTT. The full variable domain, rest sourced from reference TRBV29-1 and TRBJ1-1, is SAVISQKPSRDICQRGTSLTIQCQVDSQVTMMFWYRQQPGQSLTLIATANQGSEATYESGFVIDKFPISRPNLTFSTLTVSNMSPEDSSIYLCSVHGRGTEAFFGQGTRLTVV.

The rearrangement uses TRBV5-1 and TRBJ1-1; D ambiguous. The length of the CDR3 is 15 residues. Germline CDR1 reads SGHRS; CDR2 reads YFSETQ. V lost 1 base, J lost 3 bases, and 13 bases lay in between. CDR3 in amino acids: CASSLYGNWDTEAFF. The CDR3 nucleotides read TGCGCCAGCAGCTTGTATGGGAATTGGGACACTGAAGCTTTCTTT.

The chain employs TRBV29-1 and TRBJ2-5; 10 nucleotides align to TRBD2. The CDR3 totals 14 residues. Germline CDR1 is SQVTM and CDR2 is ANQGSEA. V shed 2 bases, J shed 2 bases, and the junction held 2 bases outside the gene matches. The DNA of the CDR3 is TGCAGCGTTGAACTAGCGGGAGAGCAAGAGACCCAGTACTTC. This encodes CSVELAGEQETQYF.

This clone was picked up one time. DNA for the CDR3: TGTGCCAGCAGCTACCCTCCCCAAGAGACCCAGTACTTC. Its translation: CASSYPPQETQYF. The chain is built from TRBV7-2 and TRBJ2-5, with D unclear. The V end lost 4 bases, the J end lost 1 base, and 7 bases lay between the germline ends. The length of the CDR3 is 13 residues. CDR1 is SGHTA and CDR2 is FQGNSA in the germline V gene. The variable domain in full, with the rest retrieved from reference TRBV7-2 and TRBJ2-5, is GAGVSQSPSNKVTEKGKDVELRCDPISGHTALYWYRQSLGQGLEFLIYFQGNSAPDKSGLPSDRFSAERTGGSVSTLTIQRTQQEDSAVYLCASSYPPQETQYFGPGTRLLVL.

V gene TRBV7-2 combines with J gene TRBJ2-7; D unresolved. Germline assignment: CDR1 SGHTA and CDR2 FQGNSA. The CDR3 contains 16 residues. With 0 bases removed from V and 1 base from J, the gap between germline ends came to 13 bases. CDR3 in amino acids: CASSLAPEVASYEQYF. The CDR3 DNA reads TGTGCCAGCAGCTTAGCCCCCGAGGTGGCTTCCTACGAGCAGTACTTC.

V is TRBV6-6 and J is TRBJ1-5; the D is unclear. From germline, CDR1 is MNHNY and CDR2 SVGAGI (reference sequence). CDR3 size: 13 residues. The V end lost 9 bases, the J end lost 2 bases, and 11 bases lay between the germline ends. The CDR3 coding sequence is TGTGCCAGTGGCACGACGGGCAATCAGCCCCAGCATTTT. This encodes CASGTTGNQPQHF.

The CDR3 region is CASSLGGTSLNEQFF. As DNA, the CDR3 is TGTGCCAGCAGCTTAGGAGGGACTAGTCTCAATGAGCAGTTCTTC. The chain couples TRBV7-3 to TRBJ2-1, with 8 bases that match TRBD2. CDR3 length: 15 residues. Germline assignment: CDR1 SGHTA and CDR2 FQGTGA. J gave up 6 bases and V 2 bases, and 6 bases lay outside the gene matches. Based on the CDR3 plus reference TRBV7-3 and TRBJ2-1, the full variable domain is GAGVSQTPSNKVTEKGKYVELRCDPISGHTALYWYRQSLGQGPEFLIYFQGTGAADDSGLPNDRFFAVRPEGSVSTLKIQRTERGDSAVYLCASSLGGTSLNEQFFGPGTRLTVL.

This chain uses TRBV19 with TRBJ2-2; 10 positions agree with TRBD2. J lost 8 bases, V lost 5 bases, and 5 bases had no gene match. The V gene's germline CDR1 is LNHDA and CDR2 SQIVND (reference sequence). There are 14 residues in the CDR3. CDR3 in amino acids: CASSLTSGNGELFF. The CDR3 DNA reads as TGTGCCAGTAGTCTAACTAGCGGGAATGGGGAGCTGTTTTTT.

The CDR3 DNA reads as TGTGCCAGCAGCTTAGGGGTTGCTCCGACCACAGATACGCAGTATTTT. Translation gives CASSLGVAPTTDTQYF. The chain uses TRBV7-2 and TRBJ2-3, with D unresolved. The CDR3 runs to 16 residues. V was pared by 1 base and J by 2 bases, with 13 bases between. CDR1 and CDR2 from the germline V gene are SGHTA and FQGNSA.

CDR3 loop: CASSLLGVEETQYF. The CDR3 DNA reads as TGTGCCAGCAGCTTATTGGGGGTAGAAGAGACCCAGTACTTC. The chain carries TRBV7-6 and TRBJ2-5, with D perhaps TRBD1 or TRBD2 (5 bases each). CDR1 and CDR2 (germline): SGHVS, FNYEAQ. The V and J ends lost 2 bases and 3 bases respectively, with 10 bases between them. The CDR3 extends over 14 amino acids. Full variable domain (outside the CDR3, taken from reference TRBV7-6 and TRBJ2-5): GAGVSQSPRYKVTKRGQDVALRCDPISGHVSLYWYRQALGQGPEFLTYFNYEAQQDKSGLPNDRFSAERPEGSISTLTIQRTEQRDSAMYRCASSLLGVEETQYFGPGTRLLVL.

V and J are TRBV4-1 and TRBJ1-5; D perhaps matches TRBD1 (5 bases). V lost 1 base and J 9 bases, leaving 19 bases between the germline ends. Looked up from germline, CDR1 is MGHRA and CDR2 is YSYEKL. This CDR3 is 16 amino acids long. The CDR3 region is CASSQVGTRPLRPQHF. The CDR3 DNA is TGCGCCAGCAGCCAAGTAGGGACCCGCCCCTTACGGCCCCAGCATTTT.

J is TRBJ2-7 and V is TRBV6-5; TRBD1 matches 7 bases. The CDR3 loop spans 15 amino acids. V was clipped by 4 bases and J by 2 bases; unmatched bases: 8. Germline assignment: CDR1 MNHEY and CDR2 SVGAGI. The CDR3 here is CASSSSDRATYEQYF. The CDR3 bases are TGTGCCAGCAGTTCCTCTGACAGGGCGACCTACGAGCAGTACTTC.

V usage is TRBV7-8 and J usage is TRBJ2-5; 12 nucleotides agree with TRBD2. The ends lost 2 bases at V and 5 bases at J; junction bases unmatched: 9. The CDR3 contains 17 residues. Germline V gene sequence: CDR1 SGHVS, CDR2 FQNEAQ. CDR3 loop: CASSLNLWLAGGETQYF. As DNA, the CDR3 is TGTGCCAGCAGCTTAAATCTATGGCTAGCGGGAGGGGAGACCCAGTACTTC.

The table lists this clone with a count of one. The chain employs TRBV19 and TRBJ1-5; 7 bases are a match to TRBD1. Losses at the gene ends were 3 bases for V and 4 bases for J; bases not matched to a gene: 6. The CDR3 totals 15 residues. Germline values: CDR1 LNHDA, CDR2 SQIVND (reference sequence). The DNA of the CDR3 is TGTGCCAGTAGTATCTCACAGGGGACAAATCAGCCCCAGCATTTT. Protein sequence: CASSISQGTNQPQHF. The full variable domain, with the rest looked up from reference TRBV19 and TRBJ1-5, is DGGITQSPKYLFRKEGQNVTLSCEQNLNHDAMYWYRQDPGQGLRLIYYSQIVNDFQKGDIAEGYSVSREKKESFPLTVTSAQKNPTAFYLCASSISQGTNQPQHFGDGTRLSIL.

V usage is TRBV2 and J usage is TRBJ2-2, with TRBD2 matching over 8 bases. J lost 5 bases, V lost 3 bases, and 5 bases had no gene match. From germline, CDR1 is SNHLY and CDR2 FYNNEI. The CDR3 contains 15 residues. The CDR3 spells CASSETSEGTGELFF. The CDR3 nucleotides read TGTGCCAGCAGTGAGACTAGCGAGGGAACCGGGGAGCTGTTTTTT.

The V call is TRBV9, the J call TRBJ1-2, with a weak D call TRBD1 (6 bases). There are 13 residues in the CDR3. V dropped 4 bases and J dropped 4 bases, with 11 bases sitting between them. CDR1 is SGDLS and CDR2 is YYNGEE in the germline V gene. CDR3: CASSPRTAYGYTF. The CDR3 DNA sequence: TGTGCCAGCAGCCCGAGGACAGCCTATGGCTACACCTTC.

V usage is TRBV27 and J usage is TRBJ2-3; the D gene could be TRBD1 or TRBD2 (6 bases each). Trimming removed 0 bases from V and 2 bases from J, with 15 bases in between. Germline V gene lookup returns CDR1 MNHEY and CDR2 SMNVEV (reference sequence). The CDR3 sequence is 17 residues long. Here the CDR3 reads CASSLSTGASVTDTQYF. The CDR3 DNA follows: TGTGCCAGCAGTTTATCGACGGGGGCGTCCGTCACAGATACGCAGTATTTT.

The DNA of the CDR3 is TGTGCCAGCAGTTTACTAGCGGGATCAGAAATCCACGAGCAGTACTTC. It specifies CASSLLAGSEIHEQYF. The genes are TRBV27 and TRBJ2-7; 9 bases line up with TRBD2. The V and J ends lost 2 bases and 5 bases, in that order; junction bases with no gene match: 10. CDR1 and CDR2 (germline): MNHEY, SMNVEV (reference sequence). The CDR3 runs to 16 residues.

This clone was recorded once. V is TRBV4-1 and J is TRBJ1-2, with D tentatively TRBD1 (6 bases). Per the germline V gene, CDR1 is MGHRA and CDR2 is YSYEKL. V lost 0 bases to trimming and J lost 6 bases, with 14 bases between them. The CDR3 spans 15 residues. The DNA of the CDR3 is TGCGCCAGCAGCCAAGATCGTTGGACAGCAGATGGCTACACCTTC. This sequence encodes CASSQDRWTADGYTF.

This clone was picked up one time. V usage is TRBV7-9 and J usage is TRBJ2-7; tentative D call: TRBD2 (5 bases). Germline values: CDR1 SEHNR, CDR2 FQNEAQ (reference sequence). The length of the CDR3 is 15 residues. Trimming shortened V by 1 base and J by 6 bases, and 16 bases separated the two germline ends. This chain's CDR3 is CASSLDQRRGREQYF. The CDR3 DNA is TGTGCCAGCAGCTTAGATCAGCGGAGAGGGCGCGAGCAGTACTTC.

V usage is TRBV7-9 and J usage is TRBJ2-2, with 8 bases identical to TRBD2. CDR3 length equals 14 residues. The germline V gene encodes CDR1 SEHNR and CDR2 FQNEAQ (reference sequence). With 5 bases clipped from V and 5 bases from J, the junction kept 4 bases outside the gene matches. CDR3 DNA: TGTGCCAGCAGCCAACCGGGGGGGACCGGGGAGCTGTTTTTT. This gives the protein CASSQPGGTGELFF. The whole variable domain, filled in from reference TRBV7-9 and TRBJ2-2, reads DTGVSQNPRHKITKRGQNVTFRCDPISEHNRLYWYRQTLGQGPEFLTYFQNEAQLEKSRLLSDRFSAERPKGSFSTLEIQRTEQGDSAMYLCASSQPGGTGELFFGEGSRLTVL.